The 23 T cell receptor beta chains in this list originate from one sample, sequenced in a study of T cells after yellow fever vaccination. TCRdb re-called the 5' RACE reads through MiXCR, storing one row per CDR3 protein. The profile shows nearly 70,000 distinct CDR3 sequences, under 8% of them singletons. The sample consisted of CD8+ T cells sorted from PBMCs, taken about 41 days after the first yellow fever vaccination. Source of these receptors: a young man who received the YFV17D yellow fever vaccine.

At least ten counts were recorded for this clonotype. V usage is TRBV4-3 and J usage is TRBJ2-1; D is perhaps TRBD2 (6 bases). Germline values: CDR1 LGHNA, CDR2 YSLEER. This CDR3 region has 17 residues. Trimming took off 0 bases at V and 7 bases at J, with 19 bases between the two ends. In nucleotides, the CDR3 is TGCGCCAGCAGCCAAGAGATCGGTGCGGGGCGAGGGAATGAGCAGTTCTTC. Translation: CASSQEIGAGRGNEQFF.

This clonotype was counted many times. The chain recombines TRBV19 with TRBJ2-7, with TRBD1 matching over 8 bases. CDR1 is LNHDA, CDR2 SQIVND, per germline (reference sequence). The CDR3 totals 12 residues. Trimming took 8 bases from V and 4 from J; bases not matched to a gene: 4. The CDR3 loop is CASQGADYEQYF. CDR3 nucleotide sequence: TGTGCCAGTCAGGGGGCAGATTACGAGCAGTACTTC. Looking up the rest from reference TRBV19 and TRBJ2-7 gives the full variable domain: DGGITQSPKYLFRKEGQNVTLSCEQNLNHDAMYWYRQDPGQGLRLIYYSQIVNDFQKGDIAEGYSVSREKKESFPLTVTSAQKNPTAFYLCASQGADYEQYFGPGTRLTVT.

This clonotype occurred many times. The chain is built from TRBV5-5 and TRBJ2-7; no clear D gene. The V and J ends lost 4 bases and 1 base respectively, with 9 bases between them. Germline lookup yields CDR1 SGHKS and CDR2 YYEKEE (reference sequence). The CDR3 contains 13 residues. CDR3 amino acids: CASSVPNSYEQYV. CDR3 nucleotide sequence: TGTGCCAGCAGCGTGCCGAATTCCTACGAGCAGTACGTC.

CDR3 in amino acids: CATSSGGAPYNEQFF. The CDR3 DNA reads TGTGCCACCAGTTCCGGGGGGGCCCCCTACAATGAGCAGTTCTTC. The gene calls are TRBV15 and TRBJ2-1, with 8 bases matching TRBD2. J gave up 2 bases and V 6 bases, and 6 bases lay outside the gene matches. Germline V gene data show CDR1 as LNHNV and CDR2 as YYDKDF (reference sequence). The CDR3 spans 15 residues.

The CDR3 sequence is CASSPYTQPGTSPLHF. The DNA for the CDR3 is TGTGCCAGCAGCCCATACACACAGCCAGGGACCTCACCCCTCCACTTT. The rearrangement links TRBV9 to TRBJ1-6, with a possible D match to TRBD1 (5 bases). The CDR3 loop spans 16 amino acids. The V end lost 4 bases, the J end lost 10 bases, and 21 bases lay between the germline ends. Germline CDR1 is SGDLS and CDR2 is YYNGEE.

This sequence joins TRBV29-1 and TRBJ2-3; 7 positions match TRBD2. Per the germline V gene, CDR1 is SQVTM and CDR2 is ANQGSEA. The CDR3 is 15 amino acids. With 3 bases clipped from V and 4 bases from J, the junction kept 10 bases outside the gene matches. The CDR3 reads CSVEGGLPRADTQYF. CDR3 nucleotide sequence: TGCAGCGTTGAGGGGGGACTACCGAGAGCAGATACGCAGTATTTT.

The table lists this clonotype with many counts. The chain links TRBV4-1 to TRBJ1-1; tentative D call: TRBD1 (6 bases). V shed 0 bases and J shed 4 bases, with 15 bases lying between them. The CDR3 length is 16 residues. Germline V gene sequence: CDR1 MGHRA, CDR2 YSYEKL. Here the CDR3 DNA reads TGCGCCAGCAGCCAAGATGAACAGGGCGGGTTCACTGAAGCTTTCTTT. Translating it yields CASSQDEQGGFTEAFF.

The CDR3 loop reads CASHEGGEAFF. CDR3 DNA sequence: TGTGCCAGCCACGAGGGGGGGGAAGCTTTCTTT. This rearrangement joins TRBV6-5 to TRBJ1-1, with TRBD1 as a possible D gene (6 bases). The CDR3 has 11 amino acids. The germline gives CDR1 MNHEY, CDR2 SVGAGI. V was cut by 8 bases and J by 8 bases, with 12 bases left in between.

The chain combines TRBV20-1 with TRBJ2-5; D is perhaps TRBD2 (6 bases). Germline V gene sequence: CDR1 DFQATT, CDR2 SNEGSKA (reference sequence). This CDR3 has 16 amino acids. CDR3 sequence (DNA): TGCTGTGTTAACCCGGGGAGGCGAGGGCGGATGGGGACCCAGTACTTC. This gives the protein CCVNPGRRGRMGTQYF.

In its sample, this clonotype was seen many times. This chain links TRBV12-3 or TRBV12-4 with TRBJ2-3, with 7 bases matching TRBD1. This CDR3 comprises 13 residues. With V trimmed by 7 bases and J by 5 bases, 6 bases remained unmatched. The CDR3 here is CASKGAGGDTQYF. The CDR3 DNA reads TGTGCCAGCAAGGGGGCCGGCGGAGATACGCAGTATTTT.

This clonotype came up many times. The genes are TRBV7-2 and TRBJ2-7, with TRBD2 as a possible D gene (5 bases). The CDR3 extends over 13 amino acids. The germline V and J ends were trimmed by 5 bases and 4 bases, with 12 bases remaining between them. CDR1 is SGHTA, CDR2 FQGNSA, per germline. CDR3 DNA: TGTGCCAGCAGCCAAGGACTGTTATACGAGCAGTACGTC. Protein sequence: CASSQGLLYEQYV.

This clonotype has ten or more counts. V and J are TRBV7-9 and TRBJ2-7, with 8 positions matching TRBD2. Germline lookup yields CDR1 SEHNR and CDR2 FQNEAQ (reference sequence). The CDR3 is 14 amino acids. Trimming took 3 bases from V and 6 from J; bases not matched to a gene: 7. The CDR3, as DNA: TGTGCCAGCAGCTTGGCCGGGGGGGAGCGCGAGCAGTACTTC. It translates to CASSLAGGEREQYF.

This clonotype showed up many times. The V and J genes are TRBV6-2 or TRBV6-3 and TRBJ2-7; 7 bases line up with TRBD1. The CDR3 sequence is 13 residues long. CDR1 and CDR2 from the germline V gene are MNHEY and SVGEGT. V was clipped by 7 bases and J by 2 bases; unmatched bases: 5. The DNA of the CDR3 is TGTGCCAGCAATTCGGACAGGACCTACGAGCAGTACGTC. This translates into CASNSDRTYEQYV.

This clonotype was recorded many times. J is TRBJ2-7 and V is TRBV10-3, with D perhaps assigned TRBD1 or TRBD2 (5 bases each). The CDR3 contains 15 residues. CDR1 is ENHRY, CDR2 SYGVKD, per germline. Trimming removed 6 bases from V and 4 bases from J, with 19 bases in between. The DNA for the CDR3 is TGTGCCATCAGCCCGGGGACCGGACATCCTTACGAGCAGTACTTC. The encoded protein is CAISPGTGHPYEQYF.

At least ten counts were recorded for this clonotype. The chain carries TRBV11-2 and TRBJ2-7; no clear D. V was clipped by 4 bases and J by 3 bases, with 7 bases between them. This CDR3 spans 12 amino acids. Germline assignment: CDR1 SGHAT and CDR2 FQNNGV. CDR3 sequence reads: CASSSGYYEQYV. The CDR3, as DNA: TGTGCCAGCAGCTCCGGCTACTACGAGCAGTACGTC.

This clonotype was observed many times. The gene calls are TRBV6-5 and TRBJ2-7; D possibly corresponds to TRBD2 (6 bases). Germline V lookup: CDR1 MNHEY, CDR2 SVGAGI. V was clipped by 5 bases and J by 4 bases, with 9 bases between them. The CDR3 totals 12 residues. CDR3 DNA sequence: TGTGCCAGCAGTAGGACTATTTACGAGCAGTACTTC. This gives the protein CASSRTIYEQYF.

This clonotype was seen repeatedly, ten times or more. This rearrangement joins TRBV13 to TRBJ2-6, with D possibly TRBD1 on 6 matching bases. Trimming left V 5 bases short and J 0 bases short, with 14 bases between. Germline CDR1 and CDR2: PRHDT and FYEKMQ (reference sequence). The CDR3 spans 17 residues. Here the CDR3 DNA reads TGTGCCAGCAGCCCTCGTTGGGACACCTCTGGGGCCAACGTCCTGACTTTC. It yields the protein CASSPRWDTSGANVLTF.

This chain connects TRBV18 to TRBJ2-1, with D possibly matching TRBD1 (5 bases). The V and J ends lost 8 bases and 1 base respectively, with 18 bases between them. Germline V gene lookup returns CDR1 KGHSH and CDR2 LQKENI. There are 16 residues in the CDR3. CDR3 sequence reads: CASTNTGYNSYNEQFF. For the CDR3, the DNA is TGTGCCAGCACCAATACAGGTTATAATTCCTACAATGAGCAGTTCTTC.

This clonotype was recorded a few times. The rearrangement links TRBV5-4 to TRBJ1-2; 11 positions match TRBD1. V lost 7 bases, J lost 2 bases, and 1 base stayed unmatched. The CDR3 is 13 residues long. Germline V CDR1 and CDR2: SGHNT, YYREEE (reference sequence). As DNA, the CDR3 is TGTGCCAGCGGGACAGGGGGAAACTATGGCTACACCTTC. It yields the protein CASGTGGNYGYTF.

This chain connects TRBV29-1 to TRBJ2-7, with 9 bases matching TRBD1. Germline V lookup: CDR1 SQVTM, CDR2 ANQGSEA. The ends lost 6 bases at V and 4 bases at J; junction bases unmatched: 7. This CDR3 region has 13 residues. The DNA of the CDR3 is TGCAGCGTGCTTGAGGACAGGGGTTACGAGCAGTACTTC. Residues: CSVLEDRGYEQYF.

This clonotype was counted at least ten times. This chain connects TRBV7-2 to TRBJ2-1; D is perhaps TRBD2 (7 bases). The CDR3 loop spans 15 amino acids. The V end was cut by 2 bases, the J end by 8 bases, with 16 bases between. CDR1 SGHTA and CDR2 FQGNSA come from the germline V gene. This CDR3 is CASSLWGGRRDEQFF. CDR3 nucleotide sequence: TGTGCCAGCAGCTTATGGGGGGGGCGGAGGGATGAGCAGTTCTTC.

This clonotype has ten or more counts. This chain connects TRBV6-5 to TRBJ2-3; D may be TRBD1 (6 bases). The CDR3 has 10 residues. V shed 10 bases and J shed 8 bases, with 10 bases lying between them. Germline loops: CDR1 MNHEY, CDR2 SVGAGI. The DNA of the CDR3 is TGTGCCACGACCAGGGGTACGCAGTATTTT. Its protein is CATTRGTQYF.

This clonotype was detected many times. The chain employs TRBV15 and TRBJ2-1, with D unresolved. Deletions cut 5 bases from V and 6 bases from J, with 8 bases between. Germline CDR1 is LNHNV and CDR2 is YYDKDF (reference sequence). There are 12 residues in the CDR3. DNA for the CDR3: TGTGCCACCAGCCACACTGCCAATGAGCAGTTCTTC. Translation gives CATSHTANEQFF. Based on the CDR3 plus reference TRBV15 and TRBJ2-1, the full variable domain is DAMVIQNPRYQVTQFGKPVTLSCSQTLNHNVMYWYQQKSSQAPKLLFHYYDKDFNNEADTPDNFQSRRPNTSFCFLDIRSPGLGDTAMYLCATSHTANEQFFGPGTRLTVL.